This T cell receptor beta chain was recorded in a study of blood T cell repertoires in COVID-19. Study context: T cells, B-cell-depleted T cells, or PBMCs supplied cDNA or gDNA.

Method: immunoSEQ multiplex PCR; TCRdb's copy keeps in-frame clones and lacks some. The sample includes some 120,000 clones, about nine tenths seen only once; the top ten take around 3.7%. CDR3 size: 14 residues. V lost 2 bases to trimming and J lost 8 bases, with 13 bases between them. Germline CDR1 and CDR2: SGHRS and YFSETQ. What was sequenced was peripheral blood. J is TRBJ1-4 and V is TRBV5-1; possible D gene TRBD1, 6 bases. The TCR sequence derives from a man aged 50-60 years with active COVID-19. CDR3 loop: CASSFGRGGEKLFF. CDR3 in DNA: TGCGCCAGCAGCTTCGGCAGGGGTGGCGAAAAACTGTTTTTT.